These 24 T cell receptor beta chains were sequenced from one sample in a study of T-cell memory formation after mild COVID-19. Using its own MiXCR run on the 5' RACE reads, TCRdb lists one record per CDR3 protein. The sample has 110,000 to 150,000 distinct CDR3 sequences; under 30% are singletons. The sequenced sample was PBMCs or a T cell subset sorted from them (not recorded which). The receptors here all came from an adult woman who had mild COVID-19 (a few samples of this study predate the infection). Cell type and time point are not known.

V gene TRBV27 combines with J gene TRBJ1-1, with 9 positions matching TRBD1. With V trimmed by 5 bases and J by 2 bases, 6 bases remained unmatched. Looked up from germline, CDR1 is MNHEY and CDR2 is SMNVEV (reference sequence). This CDR3 has 15 residues. The CDR3 sequence: CASSLDRGGNTEAFF. CDR3 nucleotides: TGTGCCAGCAGTCTGGACAGGGGAGGAAACACTGAAGCTTTCTTT.

The V call is TRBV18, the J call TRBJ2-5; the match to TRBD2 covers 8 bases. Unmatched junction bases numbered 10, after V lost 6 bases and J lost 1 base. Per germline, CDR1 KGHSH and CDR2 LQKENI. The CDR3 sequence is 16 residues long. DNA of the CDR3: TGTGCCAGCTCCGCGGGAAGCGGGGGTAGCCAAGAGACCCAGTACTTC. Its protein product is CASSAGSGGSQETQYF.

This clonotype turned up a few times. This chain uses TRBV5-4 with TRBJ2-3, with D tentatively TRBD2 (6 bases). CDR1 and CDR2 from the germline V gene are SGHNT and YYREEE (reference sequence). The length of the CDR3 is 16 residues. The V end was cut by 0 bases, the J end by 2 bases, with 13 bases between. CDR3 bases: TGTGCCAGCAGCTTGGAACCGGGAGACTTCACAGATACGCAGTATTTT. This codes for CASSLEPGDFTDTQYF.

This clonotype was picked up a small number of times. This chain connects TRBV7-6 to TRBJ2-7; the D call may be TRBD1 or TRBD2 (5 bases each). The CDR3 sequence is 14 residues long. V was cut by 2 bases and J by 5 bases, with 13 bases left in between. The germline gives CDR1 SGHVS, CDR2 FNYEAQ. In DNA form, the CDR3 reads TGTGCCAGCAGCTTAACGGGACCCTCTGACGAGCAGTACTTC. Encoded protein: CASSLTGPSDEQYF. Drawing the rest from reference TRBV7-6 and TRBJ2-7, the complete variable domain is GAGVSQSPRYKVTKRGQDVALRCDPISGHVSLYWYRQALGQGPEFLTYFNYEAQQDKSGLPNDRFSAERPEGSISTLTIQRTEQRDSAMYRCASSLTGPSDEQYFGPGTRLTVT.

This clonotype was seen a few times. The chain links TRBV11-3 to TRBJ2-2; TRBD2 matches at 12 bases. Per germline, CDR1 SGHNT and CDR2 YENEEA. The CDR3 has 18 residues. Unmatched junction bases numbered 13, after V lost 5 bases and J lost 6 bases. In nucleotides, the CDR3 is TGTGCCAGCAGCCTGAAGCCTCTAGCGGGGGGGCCCGCCGGGGAGCTGTTTTTT. Its translation is CASSLKPLAGGPAGELFF.

There are a few counts of this clonotype. The rearrangement uses TRBV5-1 and TRBJ2-2; D is tentatively TRBD1 or TRBD2 (5 bases each). Trimming stripped 4 bases from V and 6 bases from J, with 13 bases between. The CDR3 totals 14 residues. The V gene's germline CDR1 is SGHRS and CDR2 YFSETQ. The CDR3 region has the DNA TGCGCCAGCAGCCCTCCTGGGGGTCCCGGGGAGCTGTTTTTT. Encoded protein: CASSPPGGPGELFF.

In its sample, this clonotype was seen a few times. V and J are TRBV7-9 and TRBJ1-2; D perhaps matches TRBD1 (6 bases). Trimming stripped 5 bases from V and 2 bases from J, with 18 bases between. This CDR3 region has 16 residues. In germline, CDR1 is SEHNR, CDR2 FQNEAQ (reference sequence). As DNA, the CDR3 is TGTGCCAGCAGCACCGACTGGACAGTTAACAACTATGGCTACACCTTC. It is translated as CASSTDWTVNNYGYTF.

The chain is built from TRBV4-1 and TRBJ1-2; tentative D call: TRBD1 (6 bases). Per germline, CDR1 MGHRA and CDR2 YSYEKL. CDR3 size: 16 residues. Trimming pared 1 base from V and 0 bases from J, leaving 12 bases between. In DNA, the CDR3 is TGCGCCAGCAGCCAAGGCGGACAGATAGCTAACTATGGCTACACCTTC. Translation gives CASSQGGQIANYGYTF.

This sequence joins TRBV29-1 and TRBJ1-1; 7 nucleotides align to TRBD1. V gave up 6 bases and J gave up 4 bases; unmatched junction bases: 17. Germline loops: CDR1 SQVTM, CDR2 ANQGSEA. This CDR3 region has 16 residues. The CDR3 sequence: CSVAGAEQGRGTEAFF. For the CDR3, the DNA is TGCAGCGTCGCCGGAGCGGAACAGGGGCGCGGCACTGAAGCTTTCTTT.

The V gene is TRBV9, the J gene TRBJ2-1, with D unclear. V dropped 2 bases and J dropped 9 bases, with 9 bases sitting between them. Germline CDR1 reads SGDLS; CDR2 reads YYNGEE. CDR3 length equals 12 residues. The CDR3 DNA sequence: TGTGCCAGCAGCGTTCCCGCCAGTGAGCAGTTCTTC. Translation gives CASSVPASEQFF.

The chain recombines TRBV13 with TRBJ2-7, with 8 bases lining up with TRBD1. The CDR3 is made up of 17 amino acids. The V segment lost 0 bases and the J segment 7 bases; nucleotides outside the gene matches: 14. Germline values: CDR1 PRHDT, CDR2 FYEKMQ (reference sequence). For the CDR3, the DNA is TGTGCCAGCAGCTTAGGCCCCTCCGGACAGGGCATAGGGGAGCAGTACTTC. Protein: CASSLGPSGQGIGEQYF.

The chain employs TRBV12-3 or TRBV12-4 and TRBJ2-5; D gene uncertain. V lost 8 bases and J 4 bases, leaving 14 bases between the germline ends. CDR3 size: 13 residues. The CDR3 reads CASRTPSVETQYF. The CDR3 nucleotides are TGTGCCAGCCGCACGCCGTCTGTAGAGACCCAGTACTTC.

On this clonotype: A junction boundary mismatches the germline segment, possibly from a read error. The rearrangement joins TRBV7-9 to TRBJ2-1; the match to TRBD2 covers 9 bases. CDR3 length: 17 residues. CDR1 SEHNR and CDR2 FQNEAQ come from the germline V gene (reference sequence). CDR3 DNA: TGTGCCAGCACCAGGGGTCGAGGACTAGCGAGTTACAATGAGCAGTTATTC. It encodes CASTRGRGLASYNEQLF.

The chain recombines TRBV4-3 with TRBJ2-1, with D perhaps TRBD2 (6 bases). The ends were cut back, 2 bases at V and 10 bases at J, with 12 bases in the middle. This CDR3 region has 13 residues. CDR1 and CDR2 (germline): LGHNA, YSLEER. CDR3 sequence (DNA): TGCGCCAGCAGCCAATCGGCCGGGAGAGAGCAGTTCTTC. This encodes CASSQSAGREQFF.

This clonotype was counted between two and nine times. The chain uses TRBV7-9 and TRBJ1-2; 7 nucleotides align to TRBD1. The CDR3 has 16 residues. J gave up 0 bases and V 5 bases, and 9 bases lay outside the gene matches. The germline CDR1 and CDR2 sequences are SEHNR and FQNEAQ (reference sequence). For the CDR3, the DNA is TGTGCCAGCAGCAATCCCCGGGACAGTGCTAACTATGGCTACACCTTC. This encodes CASSNPRDSANYGYTF. The variable domain in full, completed from reference TRBV7-9 and TRBJ1-2, reads DTGVSQNPRHKITKRGQNVTFRCDPISEHNRLYWYRQTLGQGPEFLTYFQNEAQLEKSRLLSDRFSAERPKGSFSTLEIQRTEQGDSAMYLCASSNPRDSANYGYTFGSGTRLTVV.

The CDR3, as DNA: TGTGCCACCAGTGATTTGTTGAGCGGGAGGGGTGAGCAGTTCTTC. It is translated as CATSDLLSGRGEQFF. This chain connects TRBV24-1 to TRBJ2-1; TRBD2 matches at 10 bases. In germline, CDR1 is KGHDR, CDR2 SFDVKD. The ends lost 0 bases at V and 9 bases at J; junction bases unmatched: 4. The CDR3 runs to 15 residues.

This clonotype was picked up many times. This chain joins TRBV6-2 or TRBV6-3 and TRBJ2-7; no clear D gene. Per germline, CDR1 MNHEY and CDR2 SVGEGT. Trimming pared 5 bases from V and 0 bases from J, leaving 2 bases between. CDR3 length: 11 amino acids. The CDR3 DNA follows: TGTGCCAGCAGTCGCTCCTACGAGCAGTACTTC. As protein: CASSRSYEQYF.

The chain couples TRBV10-3 to TRBJ2-1; 10 bases are a match to TRBD2. J lost 3 bases, V lost 5 bases, and 10 bases had no gene match. CDR1 is ENHRY and CDR2 is SYGVKD in the germline V gene. The CDR3 is 17 residues long. Here the CDR3 DNA reads TGTGCCATCAGTCCCCGTGCTAGCGGGAGTAGCTACAATGAGCAGTTCTTC. Translated, it gives CAISPRASGSSYNEQFF.

This clonotype has more than one count but fewer than ten. The chain uses TRBV7-9 and TRBJ2-5; 10 nucleotides align to TRBD2. The CDR3 contains 17 residues. From germline, CDR1 is SEHNR and CDR2 FQNEAQ (reference sequence). Trimming at V came to 0 bases and at J to 5 bases, leaving 9 bases not matched to a gene. This CDR3 is CASSLAASGRLQETQYF. The CDR3, as DNA: TGTGCCAGCAGCTTAGCTGCTAGCGGGAGATTGCAGGAGACCCAGTACTTC.

This clonotype has a handful of counts. V usage is TRBV24-1 and J usage is TRBJ2-7, with D perhaps TRBD2 (6 bases). The CDR3 sequence is 13 residues long. The ends were cut back, 1 base at V and 6 bases at J, with 9 bases in the middle. CDR1 KGHDR and CDR2 SFDVKD come from the germline V gene. Written as DNA, the CDR3 is TGTGCCACCAGTGATTTACTCGGGGGCGAGCAGTACTTC. It is translated as CATSDLLGGEQYF.

The CDR3 reads CSVEEVNGKNTEAFF. As DNA, the CDR3 is TGCAGCGTTGAAGAAGTGAACGGGAAGAACACTGAAGCTTTCTTT. The V gene is TRBV29-1, the J gene TRBJ1-1, with D unresolved. V lost 0 bases and J lost 1, with 12 bases in between. Germline CDR1 reads SQVTM; CDR2 reads ANQGSEA. The CDR3 runs to 15 residues.

The J gene is TRBJ2-1, the V gene TRBV11-2, with D perhaps being TRBD1 or TRBD2 (6 bases each). This CDR3 region has 16 residues. V gave up 5 bases and J gave up 4 bases, with 18 bases separating them. Looked up from germline, CDR1 is SGHAT and CDR2 is FQNNGV. CDR3 nucleotide sequence: TGTGCCAGCAGCCCGACAGGAGGGCAGCAGTACAATGAGCAGTTCTTC. It codes for CASSPTGGQQYNEQFF.

This sequence joins TRBV30 and TRBJ1-1; D gene ambiguous. This CDR3 comprises 12 residues. V was pared by 4 bases and J by 0 bases, with 6 bases between. Germline V gene sequence: CDR1 GTSNPN, CDR2 SVGIG (reference sequence). The CDR3 is CAWTYMNTEAFF. The CDR3 region has the DNA TGTGCCTGGACCTATATGAACACTGAAGCTTTCTTT.

The V gene is TRBV10-3, the J gene TRBJ2-5; 11 nucleotides match TRBD2. Germline trimming cut 3 bases from V and 3 bases from J; bases unmatched to any gene: 6. The CDR3 length is 16 residues. The V gene's germline CDR1 is ENHRY and CDR2 SYGVKD. The CDR3 nucleotides read TGTGCCATCAGTGAAGCAGCTAGCGGGAGGAAAGAGACCCAGTACTTC. It encodes CAISEAASGRKETQYF.